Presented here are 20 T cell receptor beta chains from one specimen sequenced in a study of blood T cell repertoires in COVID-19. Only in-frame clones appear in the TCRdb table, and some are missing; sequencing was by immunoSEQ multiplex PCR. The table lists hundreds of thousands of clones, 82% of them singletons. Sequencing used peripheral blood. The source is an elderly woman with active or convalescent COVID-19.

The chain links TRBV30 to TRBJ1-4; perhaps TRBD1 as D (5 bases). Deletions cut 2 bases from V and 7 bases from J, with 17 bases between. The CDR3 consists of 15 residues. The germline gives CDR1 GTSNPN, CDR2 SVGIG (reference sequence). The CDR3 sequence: CAWSQGWVGAEKLFF. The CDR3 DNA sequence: TGTGCCTGGAGTCAGGGTTGGGTCGGAGCTGAAAAACTGTTTTTT.

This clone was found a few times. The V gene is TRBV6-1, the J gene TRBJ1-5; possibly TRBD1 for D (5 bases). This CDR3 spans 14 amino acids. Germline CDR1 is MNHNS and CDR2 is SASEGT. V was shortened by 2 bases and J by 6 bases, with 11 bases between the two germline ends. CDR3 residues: CASSESGFGQPQHF. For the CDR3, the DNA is TGTGCCAGCAGTGAATCAGGGTTTGGTCAGCCCCAGCATTTT.

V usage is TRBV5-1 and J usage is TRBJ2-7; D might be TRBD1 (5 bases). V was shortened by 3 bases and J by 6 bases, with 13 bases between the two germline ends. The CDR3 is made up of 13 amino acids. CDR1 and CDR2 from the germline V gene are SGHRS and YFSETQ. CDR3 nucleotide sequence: TGCGCCAGCAGCTCCGGGTTGGGGCTCGAGCAGTACTTC. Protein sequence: CASSSGLGLEQYF.

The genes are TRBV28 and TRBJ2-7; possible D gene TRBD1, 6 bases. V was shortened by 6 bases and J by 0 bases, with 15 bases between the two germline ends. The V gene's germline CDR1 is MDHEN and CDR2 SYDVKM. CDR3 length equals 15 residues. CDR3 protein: CASSPPQGTSYEQYF. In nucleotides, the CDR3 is TGTGCCAGCAGCCCCCCACAGGGAACCTCCTACGAGCAGTACTTC.

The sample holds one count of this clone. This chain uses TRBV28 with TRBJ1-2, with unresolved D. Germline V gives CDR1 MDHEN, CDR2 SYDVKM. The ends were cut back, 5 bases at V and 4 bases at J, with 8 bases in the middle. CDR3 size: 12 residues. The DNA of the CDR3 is TGTGCCAGCAGTCCACGGAGCTATGGCTACACCTTC. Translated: CASSPRSYGYTF.

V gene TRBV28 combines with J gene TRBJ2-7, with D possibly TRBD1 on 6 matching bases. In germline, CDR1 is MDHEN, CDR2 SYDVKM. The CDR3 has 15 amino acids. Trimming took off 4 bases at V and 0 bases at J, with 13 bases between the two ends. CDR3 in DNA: TGTGCCAGCAGTTCGACAGGACTTAGCTCCTACGAGCAGTACTTC. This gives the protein CASSSTGLSSYEQYF.

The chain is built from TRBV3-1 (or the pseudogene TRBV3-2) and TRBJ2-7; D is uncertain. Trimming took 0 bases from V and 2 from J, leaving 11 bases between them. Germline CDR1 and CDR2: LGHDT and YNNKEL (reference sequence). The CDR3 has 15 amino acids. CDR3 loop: CASSQDLQKAYEQYF. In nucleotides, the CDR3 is TGTGCCAGCAGCCAAGATCTACAGAAAGCCTACGAGCAGTACTTC.

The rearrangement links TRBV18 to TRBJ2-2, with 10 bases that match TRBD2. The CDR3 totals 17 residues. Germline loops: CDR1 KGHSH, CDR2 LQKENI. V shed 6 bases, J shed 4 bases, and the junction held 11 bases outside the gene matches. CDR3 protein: CASSRTSGAWGTGELFF. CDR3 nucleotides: TGTGCCAGCTCTCGGACTAGCGGAGCGTGGGGCACCGGGGAGCTGTTTTTT. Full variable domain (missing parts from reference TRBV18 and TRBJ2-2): NAGVMQNPRHLVRRRGQEARLRCSPMKGHSHVYWYRQLPEEGLKFMVYLQKENIIDESGMPKERFSAEFPKEGPSILRIQQVVRGDSAAYFCASSRTSGAWGTGELFFGEGSRLTVL.

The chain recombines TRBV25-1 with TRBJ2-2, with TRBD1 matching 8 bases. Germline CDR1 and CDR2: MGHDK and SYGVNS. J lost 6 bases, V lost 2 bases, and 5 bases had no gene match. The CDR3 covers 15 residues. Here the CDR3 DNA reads TGTGCCAGCAGTGAAGCGACAGGGGTTGCCGGGGAGCTGTTTTTT. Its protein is CASSEATGVAGELFF.

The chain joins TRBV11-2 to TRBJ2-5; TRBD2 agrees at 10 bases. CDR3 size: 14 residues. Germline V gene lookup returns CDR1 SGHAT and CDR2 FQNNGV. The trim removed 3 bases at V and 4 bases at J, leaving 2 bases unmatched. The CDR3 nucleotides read TGTGCCAGCAGCTTGAGCGGGAGGGCAGAGACCCAGTACTTC. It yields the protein CASSLSGRAETQYF.

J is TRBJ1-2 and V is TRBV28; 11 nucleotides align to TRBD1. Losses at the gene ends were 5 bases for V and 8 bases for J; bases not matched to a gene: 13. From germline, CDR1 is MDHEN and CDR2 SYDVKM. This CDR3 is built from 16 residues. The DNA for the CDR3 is TGTGCCAGCAGTGCTTTACCAGGACAGGGGGCGCGGGGCTACACCTTC. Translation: CASSALPGQGARGYTF.

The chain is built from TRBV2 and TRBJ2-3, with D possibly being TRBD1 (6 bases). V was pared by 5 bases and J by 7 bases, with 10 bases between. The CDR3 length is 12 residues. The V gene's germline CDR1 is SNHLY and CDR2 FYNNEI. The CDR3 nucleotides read TGTGCCAGCAGTCGAACAGGGAATACGCAGTATTTT. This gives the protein CASSRTGNTQYF.

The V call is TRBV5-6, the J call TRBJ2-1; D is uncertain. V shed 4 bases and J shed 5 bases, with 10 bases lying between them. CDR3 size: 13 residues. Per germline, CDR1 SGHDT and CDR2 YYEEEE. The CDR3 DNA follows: TGTGCCAGCAGCGCCCTACGGGACAATGAGCAGTTCTTC. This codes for CASSALRDNEQFF. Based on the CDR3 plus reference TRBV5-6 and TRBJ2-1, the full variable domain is DAGVTQSPTHLIKTRGQQVTLRCSPKSGHDTVSWYQQALGQGPQFIFQYYEEEERQRGNFPDRFSGHQFPNYSSELNVNALLLGDSALYLCASSALRDNEQFFGPGTRLTVL.

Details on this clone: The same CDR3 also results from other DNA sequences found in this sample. The CDR3, as DNA: TGCGCCAGCAGCTTGGGGACAGCTCAAGAGACCCAGTACTTC. Translated, it gives CASSLGTAQETQYF. The chain has TRBV5-1 and TRBJ2-5; D might be TRBD1 (6 bases). The germline CDR1 and CDR2 sequences are SGHRS and YFSETQ. This CDR3 contains 14 residues. V dropped 0 bases and J dropped 2 bases, with 8 bases sitting between them.

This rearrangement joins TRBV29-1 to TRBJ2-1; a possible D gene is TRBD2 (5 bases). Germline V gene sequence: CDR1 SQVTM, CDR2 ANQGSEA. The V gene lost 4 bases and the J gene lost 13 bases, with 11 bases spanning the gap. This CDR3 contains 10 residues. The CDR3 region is CSVVQRVQFF. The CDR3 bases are TGCAGCGTTGTGCAGAGGGTCCAGTTCTTC.

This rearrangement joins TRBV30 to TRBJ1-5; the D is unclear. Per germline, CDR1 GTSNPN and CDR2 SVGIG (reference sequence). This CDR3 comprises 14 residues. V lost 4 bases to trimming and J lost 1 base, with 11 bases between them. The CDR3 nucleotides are TGTGCCTGGACTGAGACAAAAAGCAATCAGCCCCAGCATTTT. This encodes CAWTETKSNQPQHF. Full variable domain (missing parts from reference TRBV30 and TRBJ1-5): SQTIHQWPATLVQPVGSPLSLECTVEGTSNPNLYWYRQAAGRGLQLLFYSVGIGQISSEVPQNLSASRPQDRQFILSSKKLLLSDSGFYLCAWTETKSNQPQHFGDGTRLSIL.

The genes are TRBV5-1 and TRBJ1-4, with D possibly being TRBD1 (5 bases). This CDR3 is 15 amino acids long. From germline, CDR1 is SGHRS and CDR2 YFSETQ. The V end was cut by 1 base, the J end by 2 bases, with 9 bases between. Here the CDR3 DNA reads TGCGCCAGCAGCTTGTCCCCAGGGACTAATGAAAAACTGTTTTTT. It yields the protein CASSLSPGTNEKLFF.

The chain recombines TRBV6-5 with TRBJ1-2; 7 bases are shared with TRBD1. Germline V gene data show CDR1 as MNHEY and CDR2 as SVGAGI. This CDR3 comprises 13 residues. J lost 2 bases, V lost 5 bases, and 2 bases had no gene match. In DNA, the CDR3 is TGTGCCAGCAGTCTGGACAGGAACTATGGCTACACCTTC. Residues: CASSLDRNYGYTF.

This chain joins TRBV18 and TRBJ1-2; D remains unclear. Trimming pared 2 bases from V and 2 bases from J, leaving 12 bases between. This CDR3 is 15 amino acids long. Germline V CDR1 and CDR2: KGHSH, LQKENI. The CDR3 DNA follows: TGTGCCAGCTCACCAGGGCAGGTCACCAACTATGGCTACACCTTC. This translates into CASSPGQVTNYGYTF.

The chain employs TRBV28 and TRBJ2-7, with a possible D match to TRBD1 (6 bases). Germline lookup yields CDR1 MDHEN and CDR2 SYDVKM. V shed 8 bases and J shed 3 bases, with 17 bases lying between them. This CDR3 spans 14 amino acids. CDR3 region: CASRRAGDFYEQYF. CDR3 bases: TGTGCCAGCCGTAGGGCAGGGGATTTCTACGAGCAGTACTTC.